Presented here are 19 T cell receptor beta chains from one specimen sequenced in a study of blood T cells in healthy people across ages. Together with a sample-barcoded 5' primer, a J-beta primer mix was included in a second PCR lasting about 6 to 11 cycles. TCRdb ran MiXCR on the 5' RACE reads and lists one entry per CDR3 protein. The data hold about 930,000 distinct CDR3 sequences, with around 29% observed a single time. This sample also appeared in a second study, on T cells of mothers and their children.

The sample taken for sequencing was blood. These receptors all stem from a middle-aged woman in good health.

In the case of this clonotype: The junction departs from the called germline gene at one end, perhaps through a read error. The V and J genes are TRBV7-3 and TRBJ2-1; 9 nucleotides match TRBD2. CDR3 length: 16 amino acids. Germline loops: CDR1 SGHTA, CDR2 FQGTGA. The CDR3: CASSLRGGGAYNEQFF. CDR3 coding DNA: TGTGCCAGTAGCTTAAGAGGCGGGGGGGCCTACAATGAGCAGTTCTTC. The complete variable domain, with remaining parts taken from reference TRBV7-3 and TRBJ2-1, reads GAGVSQTPSNKVTEKGKYVELRCDPISGHTALYWYRQSLGQGPEFLIYFQGTGAADDSGLPNDRFFAVRPEGSVSTLKIQRTERGDSAVYLCASSLRGGGAYNEQFFGPGTRLTVL.

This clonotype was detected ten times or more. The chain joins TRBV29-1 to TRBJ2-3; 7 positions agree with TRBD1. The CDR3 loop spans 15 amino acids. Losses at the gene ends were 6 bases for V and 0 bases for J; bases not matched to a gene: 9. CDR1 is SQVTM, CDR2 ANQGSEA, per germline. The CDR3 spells CSVLGTALSTDTQYF. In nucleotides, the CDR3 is TGCAGCGTACTCGGGACAGCACTAAGCACAGATACGCAGTATTTT.

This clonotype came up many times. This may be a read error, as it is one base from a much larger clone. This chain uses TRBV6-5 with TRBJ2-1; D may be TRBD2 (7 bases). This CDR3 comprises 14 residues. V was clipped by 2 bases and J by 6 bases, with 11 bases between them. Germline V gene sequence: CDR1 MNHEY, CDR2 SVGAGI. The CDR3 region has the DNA TGTGCCAGCAGTTACGGGCGGGGGCGCAATGAGCAGTTCTTC. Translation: CASSYGRGRNEQFF.

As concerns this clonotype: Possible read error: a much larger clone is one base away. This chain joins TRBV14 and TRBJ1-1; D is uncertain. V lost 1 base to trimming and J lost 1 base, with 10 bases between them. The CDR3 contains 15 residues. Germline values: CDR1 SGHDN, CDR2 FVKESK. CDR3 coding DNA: TGTGCCAGCAGCCAAGCCCCGGACGAGAACACTGAAGCTTTCTTT. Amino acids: CASSQAPDENTEAFF.

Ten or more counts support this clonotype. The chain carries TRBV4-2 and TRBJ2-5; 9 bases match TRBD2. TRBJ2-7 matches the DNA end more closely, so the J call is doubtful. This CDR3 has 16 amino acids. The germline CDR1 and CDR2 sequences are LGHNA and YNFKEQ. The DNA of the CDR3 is TGTGCCAGCAGCCAAGATTTTGGCGGGGGGGCGGTCGAGCAGTACTTC. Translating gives CASSQDFGGGAVEQYF.

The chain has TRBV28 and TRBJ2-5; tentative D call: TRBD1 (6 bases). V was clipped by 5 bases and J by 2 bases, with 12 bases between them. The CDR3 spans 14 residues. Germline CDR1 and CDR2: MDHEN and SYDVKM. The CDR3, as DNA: TGTGCCAGCAGTATCCCGACAGGTCAAGAGACCCAGTACTTC. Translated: CASSIPTGQETQYF.

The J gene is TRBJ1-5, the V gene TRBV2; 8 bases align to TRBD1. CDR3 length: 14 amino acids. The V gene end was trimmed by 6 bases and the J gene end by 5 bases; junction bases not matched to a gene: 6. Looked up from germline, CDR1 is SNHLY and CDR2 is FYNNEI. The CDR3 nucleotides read TGTGCCAGCAGCGCGACAGGGGTCCATCAGCCCCAGCATTTT. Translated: CASSATGVHQPQHF.

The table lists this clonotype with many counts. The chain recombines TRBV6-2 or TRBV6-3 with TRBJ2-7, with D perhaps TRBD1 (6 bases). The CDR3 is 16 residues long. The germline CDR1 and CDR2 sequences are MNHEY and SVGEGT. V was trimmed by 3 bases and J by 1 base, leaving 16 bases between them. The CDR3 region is CASSYPPKQGSYEQYF. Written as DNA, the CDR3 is TGTGCCAGCAGTTATCCTCCTAAACAGGGTTCCTACGAGCAGTACTTC.

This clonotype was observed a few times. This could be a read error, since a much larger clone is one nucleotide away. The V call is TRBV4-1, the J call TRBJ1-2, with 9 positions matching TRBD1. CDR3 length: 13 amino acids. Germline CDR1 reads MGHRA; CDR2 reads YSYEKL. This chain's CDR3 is CASRRTGDYSYTF. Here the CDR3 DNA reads TGCGCCAGCAGGCGGACAGGGGACTATAGCTACACCTTC.

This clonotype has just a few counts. CDR3 sequence: CASSQGQGVWDTQYF. The CDR3 nucleotides read TGCGCCAGCAGCCAAGGACAGGGGGTCTGGGATACGCAGTATTTT. The V and J genes are TRBV5-1 and TRBJ2-3, with 10 positions matching TRBD1. V shed 4 bases and J 6 bases; nucleotides not matched to a gene: 8. In germline, CDR1 is SGHRS, CDR2 YFSETQ. The CDR3 spans 15 residues.

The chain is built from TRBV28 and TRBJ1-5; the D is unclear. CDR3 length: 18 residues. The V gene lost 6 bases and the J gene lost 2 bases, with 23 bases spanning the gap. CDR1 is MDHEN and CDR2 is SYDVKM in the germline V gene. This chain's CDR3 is CASSPRGGPKVRNQPQHF. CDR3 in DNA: TGTGCCAGCAGCCCCCGAGGTGGGCCGAAGGTGCGCAATCAGCCCCAGCATTTT. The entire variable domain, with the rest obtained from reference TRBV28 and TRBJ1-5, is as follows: DVKVTQSSRYLVKRTGEKVFLECVQDMDHENMFWYRQDPGLGLRLIYFSYDVKMKEKGDIPEGYSVSREKKERFSLILESASTNQTSMYLCASSPRGGPKVRNQPQHFGDGTRLSIL.

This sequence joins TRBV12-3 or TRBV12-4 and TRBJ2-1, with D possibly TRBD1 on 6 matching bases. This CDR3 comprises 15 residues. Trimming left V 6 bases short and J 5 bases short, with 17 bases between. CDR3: CASRSPGHPNNEQFF. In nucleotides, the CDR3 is TGTGCCAGCAGGTCCCCGGGACACCCGAACAATGAGCAGTTCTTC.

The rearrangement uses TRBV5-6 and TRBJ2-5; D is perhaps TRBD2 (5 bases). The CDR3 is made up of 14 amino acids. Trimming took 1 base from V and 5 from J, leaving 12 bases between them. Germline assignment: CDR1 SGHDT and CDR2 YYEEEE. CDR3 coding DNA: TGTGCCAGCAGCTTGTTGGTACTAGTTGAGACCCAGTACTTC. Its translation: CASSLLVLVETQYF.

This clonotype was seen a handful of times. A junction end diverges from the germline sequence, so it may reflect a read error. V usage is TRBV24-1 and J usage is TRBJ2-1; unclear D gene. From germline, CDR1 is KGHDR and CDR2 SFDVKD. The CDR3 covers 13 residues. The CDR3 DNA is TGTGTCACCAGTGATCCGAACAAGAATGAGCAGTTCTTC. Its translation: CVTSDPNKNEQFF.

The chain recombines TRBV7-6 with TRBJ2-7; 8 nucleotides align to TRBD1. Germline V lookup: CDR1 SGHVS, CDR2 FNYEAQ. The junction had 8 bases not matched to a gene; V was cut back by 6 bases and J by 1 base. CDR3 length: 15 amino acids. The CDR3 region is CASSLGQVTSYEQYF. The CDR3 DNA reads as TGTGCCAGCAGTTTGGGACAGGTCACATCCTACGAGCAGTACTTC.

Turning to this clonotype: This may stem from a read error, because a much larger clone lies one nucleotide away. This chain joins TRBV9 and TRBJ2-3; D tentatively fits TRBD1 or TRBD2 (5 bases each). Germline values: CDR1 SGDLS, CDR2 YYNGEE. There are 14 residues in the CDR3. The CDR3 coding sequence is TGTGCCGGCAGCGTAGTTGGTGGGACGGATACGCAGTATTTT. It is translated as CAGSVVGGTDTQYF.

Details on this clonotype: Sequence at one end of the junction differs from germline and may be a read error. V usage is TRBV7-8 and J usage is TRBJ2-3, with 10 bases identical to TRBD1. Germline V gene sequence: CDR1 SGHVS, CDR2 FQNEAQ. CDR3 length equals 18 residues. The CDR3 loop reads CASSLALPGQGLTDAQYF. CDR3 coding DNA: TGTGCCAGCAGCTTAGCGCTACCGGGACAGGGGTTGACAGATGCGCAGTATTTT.

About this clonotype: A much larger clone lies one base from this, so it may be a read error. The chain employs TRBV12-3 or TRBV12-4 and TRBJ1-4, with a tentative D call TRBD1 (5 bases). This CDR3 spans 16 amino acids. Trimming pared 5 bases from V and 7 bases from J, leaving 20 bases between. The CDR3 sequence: CASSPRLGRGSEKLFF. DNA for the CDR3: TGTGCCAGCAGTCCGAGACTAGGACGGGGCAGTGAAAAACTGTTTTTT.

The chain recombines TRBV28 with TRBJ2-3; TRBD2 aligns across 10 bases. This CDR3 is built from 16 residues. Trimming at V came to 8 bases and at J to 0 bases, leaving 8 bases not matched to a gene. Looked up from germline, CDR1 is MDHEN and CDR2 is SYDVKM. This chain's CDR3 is CASYGIAGGSTDTQYF. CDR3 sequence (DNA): TGTGCCAGCTACGGAATAGCGGGGGGTAGCACAGATACGCAGTATTTT.